These 21 T cell receptor beta chains were sequenced from one sample in a study of Ad26.COV2.S vaccination and SARS-CoV-2 variants. Here immunoSEQ multiplex PCR was the method, and the copy in TCRdb shows in-frame clones only, minus some. The sample includes around 300,000 clones, approximately 90% of them seen just once. Indicated treatment: roughly 20 received Ad26.COV2.S at low or high dose, single or two shots; 5 received placebo; per-sample allocation not given. The study sampled participants on day 63 after the first vaccine or placebo injection. This specimen was peripheral blood, taken in a trial of Ad26.COV2.S vaccine versus placebo. These receptors all come from a person aged 18-60 years who received the Ad26.COV2.S COVID-19 vaccine or a placebo.

V and J are TRBV5-1 and TRBJ2-7, with D hard to call. CDR1 is SGHRS and CDR2 is YFSETQ in the germline V gene. Trimming took off 0 bases at V and 2 bases at J, with 6 bases between the two ends. The CDR3 spans 13 residues. This CDR3 reads CASSLGRAYEQYF. The DNA of the CDR3 is TGCGCCAGCAGCTTGGGGCGCGCCTACGAGCAGTACTTC.

The chain has TRBV30 and TRBJ1-6; D gene unclear. The germline CDR1 and CDR2 sequences are GTSNPN and SVGIG (reference sequence). Deletions cut 3 bases from V and 4 bases from J, with 7 bases between. CDR3 length: 13 amino acids. This CDR3 is CAWRRNYNSPLHF. CDR3 DNA sequence: TGTGCCTGGAGGAGAAATTATAATTCACCCCTCCACTTT. Filled out from reference TRBV30 and TRBJ1-6, the complete variable domain reads SQTIHQWPATLVQPVGSPLSLECTVEGTSNPNLYWYRQAAGRGLQLLFYSVGIGQISSEVPQNLSASRPQDRQFILSSKKLLLSDSGFYLCAWRRNYNSPLHFGNGTRLTVT.

The CDR3: CASRLRWAEAFF. For the CDR3, the DNA is TGTGCCAGCAGACTCAGATGGGCTGAAGCTTTCTTT. V and J are TRBV28 and TRBJ1-1; no reliable D call. The CDR3 has 12 residues. The V end was cut by 6 bases, the J end by 6 bases, with 11 bases between. Germline values: CDR1 MDHEN, CDR2 SYDVKM.

DNA of the CDR3: TGTGCCAGCACTGGGATAAGGGATCAGCCCCAGCATTTT. Protein sequence: CASTGIRDQPQHF. The V call is TRBV2, the J call TRBJ1-5; D uncertain. CDR1 is SNHLY and CDR2 is FYNNEI in the germline V gene. This CDR3 is built from 13 residues. V gave up 7 bases and J gave up 5 bases, with 12 bases separating them.

The chain has TRBV5-4 and TRBJ2-3, with 7 bases lining up with TRBD2. CDR1 and CDR2 (germline): SGHNT, YYREEE (reference sequence). V trimming: 2 bases; J trimming: 3 bases; junction bases outside the gene matches: 0. The CDR3 has 13 amino acids. CDR3 in amino acids: CASSFSGTDTQYF. CDR3 DNA: TGTGCCAGCAGCTTTAGCGGGACAGATACGCAGTATTTT.

V is TRBV10-3 and J is TRBJ2-1; D not certain. CDR3 length: 13 residues. The V end lost 5 bases, the J end lost 10 bases, and 15 bases lay between the germline ends. CDR1 ENHRY and CDR2 SYGVKD come from the germline V gene. CDR3 amino acids: CAISSAEGSEQFF. In DNA, the CDR3 is TGTGCCATCAGTAGCGCGGAAGGTAGCGAGCAGTTCTTC.

The V gene is TRBV9, the J gene TRBJ1-1; the D gene is possibly TRBD1 (5 bases). CDR3 length: 15 amino acids. Germline V gene sequence: CDR1 SGDLS, CDR2 YYNGEE. Trimming left V 0 bases short and J 0 bases short, with 9 bases between. For the CDR3, the DNA is TGTGCCAGCAGCGTAGCTTCAGGGTTGAACACTGAAGCTTTCTTT. This gives the protein CASSVASGLNTEAFF. The entire variable domain, with the rest obtained from reference TRBV9 and TRBJ1-1, is as follows: DSGVTQTPKHLITATGQRVTLRCSPRSGDLSVYWYQQSLDQGLQFLIQYYNGEERAKGNILERFSAQQFPDLHSELNLSSLELGDSALYFCASSVASGLNTEAFFGQGTRLTVV.

The J gene is TRBJ1-5, the V gene TRBV19; D is undetermined. The CDR3 covers 12 residues. V lost 6 bases, J lost 4 bases, and 7 bases lay in between. Germline V CDR1 and CDR2: LNHDA, SQIVND (reference sequence). CDR3 amino acids: CASSVKNQPQHF. CDR3 in DNA: TGTGCCAGTAGCGTAAAAAATCAGCCCCAGCATTTT.

The gene calls are TRBV7-9 and TRBJ2-2; D not certain. Germline V gene sequence: CDR1 SEHNR, CDR2 FQNEAQ (reference sequence). Deletions cut 5 bases from V and 3 bases from J, with 13 bases between. The CDR3 consists of 15 residues. The CDR3 is CASSLRNKDTGELFF. CDR3 in DNA: TGTGCCAGCAGCCTAAGGAACAAGGACACCGGGGAGCTGTTTTTT.

The V gene is TRBV28, the J gene TRBJ2-1; 12 bases are shared with TRBD2. This CDR3 has 15 amino acids. Trimming removed 4 bases from V and 6 bases from J; junction bases left unmatched: 4. The germline CDR1 and CDR2 sequences are MDHEN and SYDVKM. The CDR3 sequence is CASSSSGRVGNEQFF. The CDR3 DNA reads TGTGCCAGCAGTTCTAGCGGGAGGGTGGGCAATGAGCAGTTCTTC.

The chain links TRBV4-2 to TRBJ2-3; 8 bases fit TRBD2. From germline, CDR1 is LGHNA and CDR2 YNFKEQ. The ends lost 0 bases at V and 6 bases at J; junction bases unmatched: 14. CDR3 length: 18 amino acids. CDR3: CASSQEVGLAVRYDTQYF. The CDR3 DNA sequence: TGTGCCAGCAGCCAAGAGGTCGGACTAGCCGTAAGGTACGATACGCAGTATTTT.

CDR3 bases: TGTGCCAGCAGTTTAATGAGGACAGGGGGCGACACCGGGGAGCTGTTTTTT. This codes for CASSLMRTGGDTGELFF. The chain carries TRBV27 and TRBJ2-2; 11 bases match TRBD1. Looked up from germline, CDR1 is MNHEY and CDR2 is SMNVEV (reference sequence). Losses at the gene ends were 2 bases for V and 3 bases for J; bases not matched to a gene: 5. This CDR3 is built from 17 residues.

The rearrangement links TRBV6-2 or TRBV6-3 to TRBJ2-7; D is possibly TRBD2 (5 bases). This CDR3 spans 15 amino acids. Germline CDR1 reads MNHEY; CDR2 reads SVGEGT. V lost 4 bases to trimming and J lost 2 bases, with 15 bases between them. The CDR3 sequence is CASSLRAAEPYEQYF. CDR3 coding DNA: TGTGCCAGCAGTTTAAGAGCAGCGGAACCCTACGAGCAGTACTTC.

CDR3 amino acids: CASSLNSRGSPLHF. The CDR3 nucleotides are TGTGCCAGCAGTTTAAACTCTAGGGGCTCACCCCTCCACTTT. The chain is built from TRBV28 and TRBJ1-6; perhaps TRBD1 as D (5 bases). CDR3 length: 14 residues. V was pared by 2 bases and J by 10 bases, with 12 bases between. From germline, CDR1 is MDHEN and CDR2 SYDVKM. The variable domain in full, with the rest retrieved from reference TRBV28 and TRBJ1-6, is DVKVTQSSRYLVKRTGEKVFLECVQDMDHENMFWYRQDPGLGLRLIYFSYDVKMKEKGDIPEGYSVSREKKERFSLILESASTNQTSMYLCASSLNSRGSPLHFGNGTRLTVT.

This rearrangement joins TRBV7-9 to TRBJ2-7; weak D call: TRBD1 (5 bases). V dropped 5 bases and J dropped 6 bases, with 17 bases sitting between them. The CDR3 runs 14 residues. Germline lookup yields CDR1 SEHNR and CDR2 FQNEAQ (reference sequence). The CDR3 protein is CASSQDSPRAEQYF. The CDR3 DNA reads as TGTGCCAGCAGCCAAGACAGTCCCCGGGCCGAGCAGTACTTC. Filled out from reference TRBV7-9 and TRBJ2-7, the complete variable domain reads DTGVSQNPRHKITKRGQNVTFRCDPISEHNRLYWYRQTLGQGPEFLTYFQNEAQLEKSRLLSDRFSAERPKGSFSTLEIQRTEQGDSAMYLCASSQDSPRAEQYFGPGTRLTVT.

Here the CDR3 reads CASALLAGPAVNTEAFF. CDR3 DNA: TGTGCCAGCGCACTCCTAGCGGGGCCAGCAGTGAACACTGAAGCTTTCTTT. This chain connects TRBV28 to TRBJ1-1; D is possibly TRBD1 (5 bases). V lost 8 bases to trimming and J lost 0 bases, with 22 bases between them. Looked up from germline, CDR1 is MDHEN and CDR2 is SYDVKM. There are 17 residues in the CDR3.

This clone was recorded at least ten times. The chain carries TRBV2 and TRBJ2-3; D possibly corresponds to TRBD1 (5 bases). Germline-derived CDR1 and CDR2 are SNHLY and FYNNEI. The V end lost 4 bases, the J end lost 6 bases, and 17 bases lay between the germline ends. CDR3 size: 15 residues. In nucleotides, the CDR3 is TGTGCCAGCAGTGTATGGGGCAGTCCAAAGGATACGCAGTATTTT. Translated: CASSVWGSPKDTQYF.

This clone occurred once. V is TRBV18 and J is TRBJ2-1; D call uncertain. The CDR3 consists of 14 residues. V was trimmed by 0 bases and J by 4 bases, leaving 7 bases between them. In germline, CDR1 is KGHSH, CDR2 LQKENI. The CDR3 reads CASSPPVTYNEQFF. CDR3 nucleotide sequence: TGTGCCAGCTCACCACCGGTTACATACAATGAGCAGTTCTTC.

V and J are TRBV19 and TRBJ2-1, with 7 bases lining up with TRBD2. The CDR3 has 13 amino acids. Trimming cost V 6 bases and J 7 bases; bases outside gene matches: 6. Germline V lookup: CDR1 LNHDA, CDR2 SQIVND (reference sequence). The CDR3 nucleotides read TGTGCCAGTAGGGTGGCGGGAGCGAATGAGCAGTTCTTC. It yields the protein CASRVAGANEQFF. Using reference TRBV19 and TRBJ2-1 for the parts outside the CDR3, the full variable domain is DGGITQSPKYLFRKEGQNVTLSCEQNLNHDAMYWYRQDPGQGLRLIYYSQIVNDFQKGDIAEGYSVSREKKESFPLTVTSAQKNPTAFYLCASRVAGANEQFFGPGTRLTVL.

This chain joins TRBV27 and TRBJ2-3; 7 nucleotides line up with TRBD2. Germline CDR1 reads MNHEY; CDR2 reads SMNVEV (reference sequence). V gave up 5 bases and J gave up 5 bases; unmatched junction bases: 7. CDR3 length: 14 amino acids. Here the CDR3 reads CASSLGGEGDTQYF. CDR3 sequence (DNA): TGTGCCAGCAGTCTGGGGGGGGAAGGAGATACGCAGTATTTT.

This sequence joins TRBV3-1 (or the pseudogene TRBV3-2) and TRBJ1-1; tentative D call: TRBD1 (6 bases). CDR3 length equals 16 residues. Trimming removed 4 bases from V and 3 bases from J, with 18 bases in between. Germline V lookup: CDR1 LGHDT, CDR2 YNNKEL (reference sequence). CDR3 amino acids: CASSRLPNREDTEAFF. CDR3 DNA: TGTGCCAGCAGCCGGTTACCTAACAGGGAGGACACTGAAGCTTTCTTT.